This T cell receptor (beta chain) emerged from a study of early T cells in non-severe SARS-CoV-2 infection. About the study: Investigators sequenced bulk RNA drawn from unsorted whole blood, and chains remained unpaired.

Attachment of unique molecular identifiers to individual cDNA molecules was performed. TCRdb reprocessed the 5' RACE reads with MiXCR, giving one entry per CDR3 protein. The table has tens of thousands of distinct CDR3 sequences, around 11% seen once. Study-level points and caveats: VDJdb matching, biased toward anti-spike CD8 responses, missed private and CD4 specificities.

In germline, CDR1 is SGHRS, CDR2 YFSETQ. The CDR3 covers 13 residues. V lost 3 bases and J 1 base, leaving 6 bases between the germline ends. This clonotype was observed many times. The antigen remains undetermined. The chain is built from TRBV5-1 and TRBJ2-3; tentatively, D is TRBD1 (6 bases). The receptor was derived from an adult who was a healthcare worker with PCR-confirmed SARS-CoV-2 infection or an uninfected control (not recorded which). The specimen comprised whole blood, sampled at baseline. The CDR3 here is CASSSGGTDTQYF. The CDR3 nucleotides are TGCGCCAGCAGCTCAGGGGGCACAGATACGCAGTATTTT.